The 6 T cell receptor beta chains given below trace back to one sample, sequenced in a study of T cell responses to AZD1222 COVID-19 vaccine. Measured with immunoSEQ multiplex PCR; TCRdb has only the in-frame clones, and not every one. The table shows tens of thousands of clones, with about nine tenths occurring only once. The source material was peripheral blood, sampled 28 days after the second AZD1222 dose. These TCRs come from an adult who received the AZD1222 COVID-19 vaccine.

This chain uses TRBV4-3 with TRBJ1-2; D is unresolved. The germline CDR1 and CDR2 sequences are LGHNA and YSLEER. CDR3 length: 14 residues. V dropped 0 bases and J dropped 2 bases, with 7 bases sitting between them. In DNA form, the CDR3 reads TGCGCCAGCAGCCAAGAGCATGGGAACTATGGCTACACCTTC. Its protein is CASSQEHGNYGYTF.

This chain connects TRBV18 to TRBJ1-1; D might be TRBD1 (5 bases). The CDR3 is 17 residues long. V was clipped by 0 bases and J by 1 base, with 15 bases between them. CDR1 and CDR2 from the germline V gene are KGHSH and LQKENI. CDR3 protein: CASSPPRGGTSNTEAFF. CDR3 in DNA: TGTGCCAGCTCACCACCGAGGGGAGGCACGTCGAACACTGAAGCTTTCTTT.

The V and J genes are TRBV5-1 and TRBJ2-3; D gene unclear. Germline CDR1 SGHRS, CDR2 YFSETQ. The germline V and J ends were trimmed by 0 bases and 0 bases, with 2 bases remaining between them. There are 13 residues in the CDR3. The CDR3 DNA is TGCGCCAGCAGCTTGGCTAGCACAGATACGCAGTATTTT. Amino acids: CASSLASTDTQYF.

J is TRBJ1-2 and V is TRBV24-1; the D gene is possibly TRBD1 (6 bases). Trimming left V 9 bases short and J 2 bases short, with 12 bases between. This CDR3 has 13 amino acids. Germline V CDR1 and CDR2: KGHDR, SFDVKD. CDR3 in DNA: TGTGCCACCTCGCGTCAGGGGAACTATGGCTACACCTTC. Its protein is CATSRQGNYGYTF.

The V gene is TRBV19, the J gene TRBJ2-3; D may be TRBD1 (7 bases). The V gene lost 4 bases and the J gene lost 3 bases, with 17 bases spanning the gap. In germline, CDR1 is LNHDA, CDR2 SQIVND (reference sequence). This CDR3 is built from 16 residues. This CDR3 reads CASSTRQGGVTDTQYF. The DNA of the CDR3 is TGTGCCAGTAGTACGCGTCAGGGGGGCGTAACAGATACGCAGTATTTT. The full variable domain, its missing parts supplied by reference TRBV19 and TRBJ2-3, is DGGITQSPKYLFRKEGQNVTLSCEQNLNHDAMYWYRQDPGQGLRLIYYSQIVNDFQKGDIAEGYSVSREKKESFPLTVTSAQKNPTAFYLCASSTRQGGVTDTQYFGPGTRLTVL.

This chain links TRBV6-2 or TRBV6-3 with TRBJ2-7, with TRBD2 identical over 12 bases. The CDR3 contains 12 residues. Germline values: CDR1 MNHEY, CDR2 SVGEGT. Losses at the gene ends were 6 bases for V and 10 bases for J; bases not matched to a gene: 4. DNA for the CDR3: TGTGCCAGCAGCCTGACTAGCGGGGGCCAGTACTTC. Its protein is CASSLTSGGQYF.